The 17 T cell receptor beta chains given below trace back to one sample, sequenced in a study of blood T cells in healthy people across ages. PCR was performed a second time for roughly 7 to 11 cycles using a sample-barcoded 5' primer and a J-beta primer mix. TCRdb re-derived calls from the 5' RACE reads in MiXCR, one entry per CDR3 protein. The sample consists of approximately 2,000,000 distinct CDR3 sequences, 30% to 40% of them appearing once. Sequenced input: blood. These receptors were taken from a human donor in good health.

A few counts support this clonotype. The gene calls are TRBV4-3 and TRBJ1-6; no definite D call. CDR3 length equals 16 residues. In germline, CDR1 is LGHNA, CDR2 YSLEER. Trimming removed 2 bases at V and 0 bases at J, with 8 bases between. DNA for the CDR3: TGCGCCAGCAGCCAACGAAGGGTCTCCTATAATTCACCCCTCCACTTT. Translation: CASSQRRVSYNSPLHF.

In its sample, this clonotype was seen a few times. This chain uses TRBV20-1 with TRBJ2-7, with D perhaps TRBD1 or TRBD2 (5 bases each). CDR1 and CDR2 from the germline V gene are DFQATT and SNEGSKA (reference sequence). This CDR3 has 13 residues. V shed 7 bases and J shed 0 bases, with 13 bases lying between them. Here the CDR3 reads CSVTRGSSYEQYF. The CDR3, as DNA: TGCAGTGTAACGAGGGGCAGCTCCTACGAGCAGTACTTC.

The table lists this clonotype with a few counts. The V and J genes are TRBV7-3 and TRBJ2-5; D tentatively fits TRBD1 or TRBD2 (5 bases each). V was pared by 5 bases and J by 6 bases, with 19 bases between. The CDR3 extends over 15 amino acids. Germline CDR1 and CDR2: SGHTA and FQGTGA. The CDR3 region has the DNA TGTGCCAGCAGCCCGGGGCCCTCCGAGGTACAGACCCAGTACTTC. Encoded protein: CASSPGPSEVQTQYF. Supplemented by reference TRBV7-3 and TRBJ2-5, the full variable domain reads GAGVSQTPSNKVTEKGKYVELRCDPISGHTALYWYRQSLGQGPEFLIYFQGTGAADDSGLPNDRFFAVRPEGSVSTLKIQRTERGDSAVYLCASSPGPSEVQTQYFGPGTRLLVL.

Comment on this clonotype: A junction end diverges from the germline sequence, so it may reflect a read error. The chain couples TRBV7-2 to TRBJ2-7, with 9 bases fitting TRBD2. This CDR3 spans 14 amino acids. Germline V CDR1 and CDR2: SGHTA, FQGNSA. The CDR3 loop reads CAGSYGTSFYEQYF. DNA of the CDR3: TGTGCCGGCAGCTACGGGACTAGCTTTTACGAGCAGTACTTC.

The CDR3 region has the DNA TGTGCCAGCTCACCATACCAGCGGGGGAGGTACCAAGAGACCCAGTACTTC. Protein product: CASSPYQRGRYQETQYF. The chain employs TRBV18 and TRBJ2-5; 8 bases map to TRBD2. The germline CDR1 and CDR2 sequences are KGHSH and LQKENI. The CDR3 extends over 17 amino acids. J gave up 0 bases and V 2 bases, and 8 bases lay outside the gene matches.

To note about this clonotype: An end of the junction differs from the germline gene, which may be a read error. The J gene is TRBJ2-1, the V gene TRBV5-1, with 7 bases lining up with TRBD2. The CDR3 contains 15 residues. In germline, CDR1 is SGHRS, CDR2 YFSETQ. The CDR3 region has the DNA TGCGCCAGCAGTCTCATGGGCGGGGGTAACAATGAGCTGTTCTTC. Amino acid sequence: CASSLMGGGNNELFF.

This clonotype was counted a few times. The chain uses TRBV6-5 and TRBJ2-4; D unclear. The J call is doubtful: the DNA matches TRBJ2-7 better. Germline V gives CDR1 MNHEY, CDR2 SVGAGI. The CDR3 is 14 amino acids. CDR3 loop: CASSYLHEGNEQYF. CDR3 DNA: TGTGCCAGCAGTTACTTGCACGAAGGGAACGAGCAGTACTTC.

The rearrangement joins TRBV6-1 to TRBJ2-4, with D perhaps TRBD1 (7 bases). The assigned J gene may be wrong: the sequence end matches TRBJ2-7 better. This CDR3 has 17 amino acids. In germline, CDR1 is MNHNS, CDR2 SASEGT. This chain's CDR3 is CASSEGRGTATAYEQYF. The CDR3 nucleotides are TGTGCCAGCAGTGAAGGGAGGGGGACAGCAACGGCTTACGAGCAGTACTTC.

This rearrangement joins TRBV9 to TRBJ2-7, with 7 bases aligning to TRBD1. The CDR3 consists of 16 residues. With 4 bases clipped from V and 2 bases from J, the junction kept 12 bases outside the gene matches. Germline CDR1 and CDR2: SGDLS and YYNGEE. CDR3 region: CASSSDGTAPPYEQYF. The CDR3 nucleotides read TGTGCCAGCAGCTCCGATGGGACAGCTCCTCCCTACGAGCAGTACTTC.

The chain links TRBV9 to TRBJ2-4, with 7 positions matching TRBD2. The J call may be incorrect, as the DNA end agrees better with TRBJ2-7. Per the germline V gene, CDR1 is SGDLS and CDR2 is YYNGEE. This CDR3 contains 15 residues. The CDR3 region is CASSESSGGMYEQYF. Written as DNA, the CDR3 is TGTGCCAGCAGCGAATCTAGCGGAGGTATGTACGAGCAGTACTTC.

This chain uses TRBV30 with TRBJ2-1; D perhaps matches TRBD2 (6 bases). The CDR3 is made up of 13 amino acids. V was clipped by 5 bases and J by 1 base, with 9 bases between them. Germline V lookup: CDR1 GTSNPN, CDR2 SVGIG (reference sequence). DNA for the CDR3: TGTGCCTGGCATAGCGGTTCCTACAATGAGCAGTTCTTC. As protein: CAWHSGSYNEQFF.

The chain employs TRBV9 and TRBJ2-7; no definite D call. V was clipped by 5 bases and J by 6 bases, with 15 bases between them. Per the germline V gene, CDR1 is SGDLS and CDR2 is YYNGEE. The CDR3 extends over 13 amino acids. The CDR3 DNA reads as TGTGCCAGCAGACTCACTTACACGACCGAGCAGTACTTC. It encodes CASRLTYTTEQYF. Full variable domain (missing parts from reference TRBV9 and TRBJ2-7): DSGVTQTPKHLITATGQRVTLRCSPRSGDLSVYWYQQSLDQGLQFLIQYYNGEERAKGNILERFSAQQFPDLHSELNLSSLELGDSALYFCASRLTYTTEQYFGPGTRLTVT.

The chain joins TRBV7-9 to TRBJ1-1; no definite D call. Trimming took 10 bases from V and 0 from J, leaving 9 bases between them. CDR3 size: 12 residues. The V gene's germline CDR1 is SEHNR and CDR2 FQNEAQ (reference sequence). For the CDR3, the DNA is TGTGCCACCTCTCTAATGAACACTGAAGCTTTCTTT. It specifies CATSLMNTEAFF. The entire variable domain, with the rest obtained from reference TRBV7-9 and TRBJ1-1, is as follows: DTGVSQNPRHKITKRGQNVTFRCDPISEHNRLYWYRQTLGQGPEFLTYFQNEAQLEKSRLLSDRFSAERPKGSFSTLEIQRTEQGDSAMYLCATSLMNTEAFFGQGTRLTVV.

The chain couples TRBV7-2 to TRBJ2-1; 10 bases fit TRBD2. The germline CDR1 and CDR2 sequences are SGHTA and FQGNSA. Trimming took 7 bases from V and 8 from J; bases not matched to a gene: 11. This CDR3 has 15 residues. The CDR3 loop is CASNYGTSELDEQFF. The CDR3 DNA follows: TGTGCCAGCAACTACGGGACTAGCGAGTTGGATGAGCAGTTCTTC.

This rearrangement joins TRBV18 to TRBJ1-1; D unresolved. The V end was cut by 2 bases, the J end by 5 bases, with 9 bases between. This CDR3 is built from 13 residues. Germline loops: CDR1 KGHSH, CDR2 LQKENI. CDR3 protein: CASSPKRETEAFF. The CDR3 nucleotides read TGTGCCAGCTCACCAAAAAGAGAGACTGAAGCTTTCTTT.

This clonotype was picked up a small number of times. This chain joins TRBV12-3 or TRBV12-4 and TRBJ1-5, with 8 bases aligning to TRBD1. Trimming at V came to 6 bases and at J to 7 bases, leaving 5 bases not matched to a gene. This CDR3 region has 13 residues. The CDR3 here is CASRGQAGQPQHF. CDR3 nucleotide sequence: TGTGCCAGCAGGGGACAGGCAGGGCAGCCCCAGCATTTT.

This chain connects TRBV5-1 to TRBJ2-3; 7 bases are shared with TRBD2. V shed 0 bases, J shed 4 bases, and the junction held 8 bases outside the gene matches. The CDR3 has 16 amino acids. Germline CDR1 is SGHRS and CDR2 is YFSETQ. The CDR3, as DNA: TGCGCCAGCAGCTTGGGGGACTACCCAACATCAGATACGCAGTATTTT. It is translated as CASSLGDYPTSDTQYF.